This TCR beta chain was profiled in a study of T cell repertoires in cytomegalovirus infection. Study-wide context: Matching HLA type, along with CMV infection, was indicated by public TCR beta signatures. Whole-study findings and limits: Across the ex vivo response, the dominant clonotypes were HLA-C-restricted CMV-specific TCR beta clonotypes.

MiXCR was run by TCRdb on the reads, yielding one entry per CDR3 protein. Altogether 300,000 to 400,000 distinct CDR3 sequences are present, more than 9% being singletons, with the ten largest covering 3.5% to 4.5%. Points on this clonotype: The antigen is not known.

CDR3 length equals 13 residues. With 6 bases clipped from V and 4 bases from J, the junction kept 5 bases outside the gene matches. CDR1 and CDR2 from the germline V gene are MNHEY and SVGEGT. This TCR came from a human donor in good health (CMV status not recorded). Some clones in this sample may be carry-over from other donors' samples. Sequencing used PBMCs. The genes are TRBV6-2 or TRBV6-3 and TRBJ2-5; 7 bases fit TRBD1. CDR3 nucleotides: TGTGCCAGCAGGACTACAGGGGCAGAGACCCAGTACTTC. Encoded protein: CASRTTGAETQYF.